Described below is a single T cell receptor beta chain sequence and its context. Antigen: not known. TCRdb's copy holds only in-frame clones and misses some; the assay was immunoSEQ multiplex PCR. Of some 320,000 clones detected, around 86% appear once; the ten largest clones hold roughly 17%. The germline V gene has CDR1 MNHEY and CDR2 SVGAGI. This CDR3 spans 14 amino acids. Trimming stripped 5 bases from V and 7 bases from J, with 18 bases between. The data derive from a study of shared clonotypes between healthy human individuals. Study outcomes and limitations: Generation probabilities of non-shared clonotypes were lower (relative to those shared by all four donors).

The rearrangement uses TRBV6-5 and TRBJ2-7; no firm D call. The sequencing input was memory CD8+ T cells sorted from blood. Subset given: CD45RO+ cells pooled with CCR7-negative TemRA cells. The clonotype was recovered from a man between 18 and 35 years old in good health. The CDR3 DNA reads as TGTGCCAGCAGTACCGCTTGGCAGGCCTGGGAGCAGTACTTC. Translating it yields CASSTAWQAWEQYF.